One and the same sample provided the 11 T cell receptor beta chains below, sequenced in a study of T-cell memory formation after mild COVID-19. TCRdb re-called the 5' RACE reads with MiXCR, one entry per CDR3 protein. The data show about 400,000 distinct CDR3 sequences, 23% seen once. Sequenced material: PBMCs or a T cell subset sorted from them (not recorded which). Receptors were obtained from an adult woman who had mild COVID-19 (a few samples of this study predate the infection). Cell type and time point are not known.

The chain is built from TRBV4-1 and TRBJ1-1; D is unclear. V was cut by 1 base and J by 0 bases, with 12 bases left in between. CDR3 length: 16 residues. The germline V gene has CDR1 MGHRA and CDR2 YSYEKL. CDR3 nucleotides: TGCGCCAGCAGCCAAGTCTTTCGCGCCCTGAACACTGAAGCTTTCTTT. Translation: CASSQVFRALNTEAFF.

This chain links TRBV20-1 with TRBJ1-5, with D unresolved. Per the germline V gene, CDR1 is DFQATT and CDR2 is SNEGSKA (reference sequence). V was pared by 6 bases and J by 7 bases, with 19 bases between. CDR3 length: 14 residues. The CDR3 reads CSADRGEMTQPQHF. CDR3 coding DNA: TGCAGTGCCGATCGCGGGGAGATGACCCAGCCCCAGCATTTT.

CDR3 in amino acids: CASSVGAGPSESKAFF. CDR3 nucleotides: TGTGCCAGCAGCGTAGGGGCGGGTCCCTCAGAATCTAAAGCTTTCTTT. The J gene is TRBJ1-1, the V gene TRBV9; D is undetermined. From germline, CDR1 is SGDLS and CDR2 YYNGEE. V dropped 0 bases and J dropped 9 bases, with 21 bases sitting between them. The CDR3 consists of 16 residues.

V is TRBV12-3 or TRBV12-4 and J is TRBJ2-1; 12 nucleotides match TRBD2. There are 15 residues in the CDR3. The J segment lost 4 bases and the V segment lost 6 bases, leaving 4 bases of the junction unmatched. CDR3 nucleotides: TGTGCCAGCAGCATAACTAGCGGGGGGTACAATGAGCAGTTCTTC. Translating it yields CASSITSGGYNEQFF.

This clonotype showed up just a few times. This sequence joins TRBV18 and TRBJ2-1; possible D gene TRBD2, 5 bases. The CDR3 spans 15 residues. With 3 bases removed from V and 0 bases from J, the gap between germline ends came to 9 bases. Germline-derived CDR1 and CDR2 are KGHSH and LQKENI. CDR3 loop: CASSPITSSYNEQFF. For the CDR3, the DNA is TGTGCCAGCTCACCTATCACTAGCTCCTACAATGAGCAGTTCTTC.

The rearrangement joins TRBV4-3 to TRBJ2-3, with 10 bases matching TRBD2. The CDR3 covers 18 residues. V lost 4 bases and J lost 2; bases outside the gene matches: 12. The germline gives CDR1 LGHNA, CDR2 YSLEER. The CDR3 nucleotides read TGCGCCAGCAGCCGGAGACTAGCGGGTGGAGGTGTCACAGATACGCAGTATTTT. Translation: CASSRRLAGGGVTDTQYF.

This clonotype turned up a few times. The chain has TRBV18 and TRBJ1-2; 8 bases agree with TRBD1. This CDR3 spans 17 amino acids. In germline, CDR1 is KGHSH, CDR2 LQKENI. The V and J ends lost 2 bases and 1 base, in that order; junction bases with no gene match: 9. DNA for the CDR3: TGTGCCAGCTCACCATACTCCGGGACAGGATTTAACTATGGCTACACCTTC. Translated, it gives CASSPYSGTGFNYGYTF.

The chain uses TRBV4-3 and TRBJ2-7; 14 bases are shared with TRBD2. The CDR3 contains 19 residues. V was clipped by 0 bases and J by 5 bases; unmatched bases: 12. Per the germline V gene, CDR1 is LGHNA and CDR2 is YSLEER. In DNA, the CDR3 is TGCGCCAGCAGCCAAGATCTCGGACTAGCGGGAGGAGTTAGCCACGAGCAGTACTTC. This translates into CASSQDLGLAGGVSHEQYF.

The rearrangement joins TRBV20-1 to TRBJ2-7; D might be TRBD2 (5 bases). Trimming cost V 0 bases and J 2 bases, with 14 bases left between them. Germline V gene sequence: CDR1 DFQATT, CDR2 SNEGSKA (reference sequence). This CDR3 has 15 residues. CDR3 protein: CSAREVGAAPYEQYF. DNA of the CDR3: TGCAGTGCTAGAGAGGTCGGAGCGGCCCCCTACGAGCAGTACTTC.

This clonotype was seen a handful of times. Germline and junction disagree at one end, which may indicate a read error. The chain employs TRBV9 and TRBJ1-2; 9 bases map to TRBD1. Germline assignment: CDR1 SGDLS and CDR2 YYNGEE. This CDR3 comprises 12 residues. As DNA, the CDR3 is TGTGCCAGCAGCGTAGGGGACAGGGACCCGATTTTC. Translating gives CASSVGDRDPIF.

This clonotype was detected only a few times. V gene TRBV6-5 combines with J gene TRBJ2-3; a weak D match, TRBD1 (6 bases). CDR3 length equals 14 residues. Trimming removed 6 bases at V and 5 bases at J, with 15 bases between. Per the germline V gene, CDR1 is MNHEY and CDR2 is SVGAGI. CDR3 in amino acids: CASRPYYREDTQYF. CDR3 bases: TGTGCCAGCAGACCTTATTACAGGGAAGATACGCAGTATTTT.